This TCR beta chain emerged from a study of cytomegalovirus exposure and HLA in healthy donors. Remarks on this clone: The target antigen is unknown.

Study-wide points: Rare TCR sequences predominated, though certain public TCRs were found in many donors. Earlier findings revealed that most TCR beta V segments proved productive either about 87% or about 30% of the time. Another analysis was done later, and it associated approximately 18,000 TCR beta sequences with HLA alleles at 0.05 false discovery rate. When presence/absence was analysed, sequencing depth was taken to be roughly uniform across donors.

Both 60 Vbeta primers and 13 Jbeta primers went into the PCR. Using immunoSEQ multiplex PCR, the repertoire was profiled, and TCRdb retains in-frame clones only, with some absent. In the table there are some 120,000 clones, around three quarters of which are singletons. Germline assignment: CDR1 SGDLS and CDR2 YYNGEE. Trimming cost V 4 bases and J 2 bases; bases outside gene matches: 4. The CDR3 has 15 amino acids. This chain connects TRBV9 to TRBJ2-5, with 11 bases that match TRBD2. Material: PBMCs. The sequence was obtained from a female donor in good health and CMV-seronegative. CDR3 region: CASSSGLADQETQYF. CDR3 in DNA: TGTGCCAGCAGCTCGGGACTAGCGGATCAAGAGACCCAGTACTTC.